Following are 25 T cell receptor beta chains from one sample sequenced in a study of blood T cells in healthy people across ages (dated by TCRdb to the mid-2010s). The library was built by means of 5' RACE. TCRdb shows the sequencer as Illumina HiSeq 2500. A second PCR of about 7 to 12 cycles was run with a J-beta primer mix and a sample-barcoded 5' primer. TCRdb reprocessed the public reads (quality trimming at Q25 with fastp, clone calling with MiXCR) and kept in-frame beta chains. Each entry merges the rows of one CDR3 protein and shows their most common DNA and genes. This sample has just under 900,000 distinct CDR3 sequences in its table, and less than 35% of those were observed once. The biggest ten clones account for roughly 17% of the sample. Specimen: blood. These TCRs come from an elderly woman in good health.

This clonotype occurred a few times. The chain is built from TRBV11-2 and TRBJ1-4; D unclear. V lost 0 bases to trimming and J lost 4 bases, with 15 bases between them. The germline V gene has CDR1 SGHAT and CDR2 FQNNGV. CDR3 length: 17 residues. The CDR3 DNA is TGTGCCAGCAGCTTAGATTCTGGCCTCCACAGTAATGAAAAACTGTTTTTT. The encoded protein is CASSLDSGLHSNEKLFF.

This clonotype was seen a handful of times. The chain recombines TRBV2 with TRBJ1-1; TRBD1 agrees at 7 bases. Trimming cost V 7 bases and J 5 bases; bases outside gene matches: 13. The germline V gene has CDR1 SNHLY and CDR2 FYNNEI. CDR3 size: 15 residues. The CDR3 reads CASKGPIQGRTEAFF. CDR3 nucleotide sequence: TGTGCCAGCAAAGGGCCTATACAGGGGAGAACTGAAGCTTTCTTT.

This CDR3 reads CASSPLAGTSTDTQYF. The CDR3 DNA reads as TGTGCCAGCTCACCCCTGGCGGGGACAAGCACAGATACGCAGTATTTT. The chain is built from TRBV18 and TRBJ2-3, with D perhaps assigned TRBD1 or TRBD2 (6 bases each). CDR3 length equals 16 residues. V was pared by 3 bases and J by 0 bases, with 13 bases between. CDR1 is KGHSH, CDR2 LQKENI, per germline.

On this clonotype itself: A read error is possible here, since a much larger clone lies one base away. V is TRBV9 and J is TRBJ2-5; 9 nucleotides match TRBD2. The CDR3 covers 15 residues. V lost 0 bases to trimming and J lost 8 bases; unmatched junction nucleotides: 8. CDR1 and CDR2 (germline): SGDLS, YYNGEE. The CDR3 nucleotides read TGTGCCAGCAGCGTAGTGGCTAGCGGGACAGACACCCAGTACTTC. It yields the protein CASSVVASGTDTQYF.

This clonotype appeared a single time. This may be a read error: a much more frequent sequence differs by one nucleotide. The J gene is TRBJ2-7, the V gene TRBV28; TRBD2 matches at 10 bases. Germline assignment: CDR1 MDHEN and CDR2 SYDVKM. The CDR3 loop spans 15 amino acids. V lost 8 bases to trimming and J lost 6 bases; unmatched junction nucleotides: 13. In DNA, the CDR3 is TGTGCCAGCCCAAAGCGGGAGGGGGAACGTTCCGAGCAGTACTTC. Amino acid sequence: CASPKREGERSEQYF. Full variable domain (outside the CDR3, taken from reference TRBV28 and TRBJ2-7): DVKVTQSSRYLVKRTGEKVFLECVQDMDHENMFWYRQDPGLGLRLIYFSYDVKMKEKGDIPEGYSVSREKKERFSLILESASTNQTSMYLCASPKREGERSEQYFGPGTRLTVT.

This clonotype appeared a few times. The chain links TRBV21-1 to TRBJ1-5; the table names TRBD1, a call not compared with the DNA. TRBV21-1 is deemed a pseudogene. This CDR3 has 15 residues. CDR3 nucleotides: TGTGCCAGCATCCCGGACAGGGTGGGGAATCAGCCCCAGCATTTT. This codes for CASIPDRVGNQPQHF.

This clonotype was counted between two and nine times. The J gene is TRBJ2-3, the V gene TRBV5-6; D not certain. The CDR3 length is 13 residues. The V end was cut by 6 bases, the J end by 6 bases, with 14 bases between. CDR1 and CDR2 from the germline V gene are SGHDT and YYEEEE. The chain's CDR3 is CASNLQMGDTQYF. In DNA form, the CDR3 reads TGTGCCAGCAACCTCCAGATGGGGGATACGCAGTATTTT.

This chain connects TRBV2 to TRBJ2-1; 9 bases line up with TRBD2. The CDR3 is 14 residues long. V shed 7 bases, J shed 6 bases, and the junction held 7 bases outside the gene matches. Germline CDR1 is SNHLY and CDR2 is FYNNEI. CDR3 sequence reads: CASNSGGSANEQFF. For the CDR3, the DNA is TGTGCCAGCAACAGCGGGGGGTCCGCCAATGAGCAGTTCTTC.

Ten or more counts support this clonotype. The gene calls are TRBV11-2 and TRBJ2-5, with D possibly TRBD2 on 6 matching bases. CDR1 is SGHAT and CDR2 is FQNNGV in the germline V gene. This CDR3 region has 15 residues. V gave up 2 bases and J gave up 1 base, with 11 bases separating them. The CDR3 loop is CASSLHTSLQETQYF. In DNA form, the CDR3 reads TGTGCCAGCAGCTTACATACTAGCCTCCAAGAGACCCAGTACTTC.

The chain employs TRBV14 and TRBJ2-3, with 10 positions matching TRBD2. V lost 6 bases and J lost 4; bases outside the gene matches: 7. CDR1 is SGHDN and CDR2 is FVKESK in the germline V gene. There are 15 residues in the CDR3. CDR3 loop: CASRPAGGLADTQYF. The CDR3 DNA sequence: TGTGCCAGCAGGCCAGCGGGGGGGCTTGCAGATACGCAGTATTTT. The full variable domain, rest sourced from reference TRBV14 and TRBJ2-3, is EAGVTQFPSHSVIEKGQTVTLRCDPISGHDNLYWYRRVMGKEIKFLLHFVKESKQDESGMPNNRFLAERTGGTYSTLKVQPAELEDSGVYFCASRPAGGLADTQYFGPGTRLTVL.

Comment on this clonotype: This could be a read error, since a much larger clone is one nucleotide away. The CDR3 ends on some other residue instead of the conserved phenylalanine or tryptophan, so this is likely a read error. This chain connects TRBV6-1 to TRBJ2-1; 7 bases are a match to TRBD2. The germline V gene has CDR1 MNHNS and CDR2 SASEGT. Germline trimming cut 9 bases from V and 3 bases from J; bases unmatched to any gene: 5. The CDR3 sequence is 13 residues long. CDR3 in amino acids: CASRTSGYNEQFV. Written as DNA, the CDR3 is TGTGCCAGTAGGACTAGTGGCTACAATGAGCAGTTCGTC.

This clonotype has just a few counts. The chain links TRBV27 to TRBJ1-2, with 9 bases identical to TRBD1. The CDR3 extends over 15 amino acids. The junction had 9 bases not matched to a gene; V was cut back by 6 bases and J by 4 bases. The germline V gene has CDR1 MNHEY and CDR2 SMNVEV (reference sequence). The CDR3 sequence is CASSKTGGSGYGYTF. The DNA for the CDR3 is TGTGCCAGCAGCAAGACAGGGGGTTCTGGCTATGGCTACACCTTC.

This clonotype showed up just a few times. This may stem from a read error, because a much larger clone lies one nucleotide away. The J gene is TRBJ2-5, the V gene TRBV28, with 9 bases aligning to TRBD2. The J segment lost 11 bases and the V segment lost 2 bases, leaving 9 bases of the junction unmatched. CDR3 length equals 14 residues. Germline CDR1 reads MDHEN; CDR2 reads SYDVKM. The CDR3 reads CASSLKAGGIEQYF. The DNA of the CDR3 is TGTGCCAGCAGTTTAAAGGCGGGGGGGATAGAGCAGTACTTC. Full variable domain (missing parts from reference TRBV28 and TRBJ2-5): DVKVTQSSRYLVKRTGEKVFLECVQDMDHENMFWYRQDPGLGLRLIYFSYDVKMKEKGDIPEGYSVSREKKERFSLILESASTNQTSMYLCASSLKAGGIEQYFGPGTRLLVL.

This clonotype occurred many times. The chain uses TRBV20-1 and TRBJ2-5, with 11 bases fitting TRBD2. There are 16 residues in the CDR3. With V trimmed by 0 bases and J by 4 bases, 7 bases remained unmatched. Germline V lookup: CDR1 DFQATT, CDR2 SNEGSKA (reference sequence). The CDR3 here is CSARDSSGGAGETQYF. The CDR3 coding sequence is TGCAGTGCTAGAGATAGTAGCGGGGGGGCGGGAGAGACCCAGTACTTC.

This clonotype was detected a few times. V gene TRBV7-9 combines with J gene TRBJ2-5; 7 bases agree with TRBD2. V trimming: 4 bases; J trimming: 5 bases; junction bases outside the gene matches: 10. The CDR3 extends over 15 amino acids. CDR1 is SEHNR and CDR2 is FQNEAQ in the germline V gene (reference sequence). The CDR3 region has the DNA TGTGCCAGCAGCTATTCCGGGGGGAACACGGAGACCCAGTACTTC. It translates to CASSYSGGNTETQYF.

This clonotype was observed many times. The V gene is TRBV28, the J gene TRBJ2-7, with no clear D. Per germline, CDR1 MDHEN and CDR2 SYDVKM. The CDR3 length is 13 residues. Trimming shortened V by 2 bases and J by 3 bases, and 8 bases separated the two germline ends. The CDR3 is CASSLKRYYEQYF. The CDR3 DNA is TGTGCCAGCAGTTTAAAGAGATACTACGAGCAGTACTTC.

This clonotype was observed many times. The rearrangement links TRBV30 to TRBJ1-4; D ambiguous. This CDR3 has 14 amino acids. Trimming pared 1 base from V and 6 bases from J, leaving 12 bases between. Germline CDR1 GTSNPN, CDR2 SVGIG (reference sequence). In DNA form, the CDR3 reads TGTGCCTGGAGTGGGTCTCCCGGGTATGAAAAACTGTTTTTT. It yields the protein CAWSGSPGYEKLFF. Together with reference TRBV30 and TRBJ1-4, the CDR3 gives the full variable domain: SQTIHQWPATLVQPVGSPLSLECTVEGTSNPNLYWYRQAAGRGLQLLFYSVGIGQISSEVPQNLSASRPQDRQFILSSKKLLLSDSGFYLCAWSGSPGYEKLFFGSGTQLSVL.

This sequence joins TRBV14 and TRBJ1-1; D not certain. V was cut by 5 bases and J by 4 bases, with 17 bases left in between. The length of the CDR3 is 15 residues. Germline V gene lookup returns CDR1 SGHDN and CDR2 FVKESK. CDR3 DNA sequence: TGTGCCAGCAGCGCCCTTGGATGGCTGAGCACTGAAGCTTTCTTT. Amino acids: CASSALGWLSTEAFF. Using reference TRBV14 and TRBJ1-1 for the parts outside the CDR3, the full variable domain is EAGVTQFPSHSVIEKGQTVTLRCDPISGHDNLYWYRRVMGKEIKFLLHFVKESKQDESGMPNNRFLAERTGGTYSTLKVQPAELEDSGVYFCASSALGWLSTEAFFGQGTRLTVV.

As to this clonotype: A much larger clone lies a single base off, so this may be a read error. The rearrangement uses TRBV20-1 and TRBJ2-1; D may be TRBD1 (6 bases). The CDR3 has 18 residues. Germline V CDR1 and CDR2: DFQATT, SNEGSKA (reference sequence). With 1 base removed from V and 3 bases from J, the gap between germline ends came to 22 bases. The CDR3 sequence: CSARVTGSSQGVYNEQFF. The DNA of the CDR3 is TGCAGTGCTAGAGTGACAGGAAGCTCGCAGGGAGTCTACAATGAGCAGTTCTTC.

The V gene is TRBV6-6, the J gene TRBJ1-6, with D tentatively TRBD1 (6 bases). This CDR3 comprises 17 residues. CDR1 is MNHNY and CDR2 is SVGAGI in the germline V gene (reference sequence). Trimming pared 0 bases from V and 6 bases from J, leaving 15 bases between. The CDR3, as DNA: TGTGCCAGCAGTTACTCGCACAGGGAAAGGATTAATTCACCCCTCCACTTT. Translating gives CASSYSHRERINSPLHF.

This clonotype was counted many times. The rearrangement links TRBV7-9 to TRBJ1-6, with D perhaps matching TRBD1 (5 bases). Germline-derived CDR1 and CDR2 are SEHNR and FQNEAQ (reference sequence). CDR3 length equals 15 residues. Trimming removed 0 bases at V and 4 bases at J, with 7 bases between. The CDR3 here is CASSLAGGYNSPLHF. The CDR3 bases are TGTGCCAGCAGCTTAGCCGGGGGTTATAATTCACCCCTCCACTTT.

This clonotype was observed many times. The chain combines TRBV12-5 with TRBJ2-3; 7 bases match TRBD2. CDR3 size: 21 residues. After removal of 0 bases from V and 5 bases from J, the junction contained 23 bases not matched to a gene. Per the germline V gene, CDR1 is LGHNT and CDR2 is FRNRAP. As DNA, the CDR3 is TGTGCTAGTGGTTTGGTAAACCCGTGCGCCCCGGGACTACCTCCAGGAGATACGCAGTATTTT. As protein: CASGLVNPCAPGLPPGDTQYF.

Only a few counts were recorded for this clonotype. A clone one base away is much larger, so this may be a read error. This sequence joins TRBV12-3 or TRBV12-4 and TRBJ2-3; no clear D. CDR3 length: 15 residues. CDR3 nucleotides: TGTGCCACCTCCCCAAGGAAGGCCAGCACAGATGCGCAGTATTTT. Translating it yields CATSPRKASTDAQYF.

This clonotype was observed at least ten times. V and J are TRBV24-1 and TRBJ2-1; TRBD1 or TRBD2 may be the D gene (7 bases each). The V end was cut by 4 bases, the J end by 8 bases, with 17 bases between. CDR1 KGHDR and CDR2 SFDVKD come from the germline V gene. This CDR3 comprises 15 residues. The CDR3 is CATSEGQRTRDEQFF. CDR3 sequence (DNA): TGTGCCACCAGTGAGGGACAGCGGACTAGGGATGAGCAGTTCTTC.

This clonotype was detected ten times or more. The rearrangement joins TRBV7-9 to TRBJ2-1; 9 bases fit TRBD2. Trimming cost V 2 bases and J 4 bases; bases outside gene matches: 6. CDR1 and CDR2 from the germline V gene are SEHNR and FQNEAQ (reference sequence). The CDR3 is made up of 16 amino acids. In DNA, the CDR3 is TGTGCCAGCAGCTTACTCTCTAGCGGGGTTTACAATGAGCAGTTCTTC. Its protein product is CASSLLSSGVYNEQFF.